This TCR beta chain was obtained from a study of cytomegalovirus exposure and HLA in healthy donors. Overall study results and limits: Association of a missense DCLRE1C variant with TCR beta V- and J-gene trimming was reported in a later analysis. Reportedly, HLA-A and HLA-B alleles of most subjects were accurately predicted from TCR beta.

Note on this clone: Its specificity is not known.

The study ran its PCR with 60 Vbeta and 13 Jbeta primers. Authors' processing steps: Approximately 12 million of the 80 million or so unique TCR beta chains counted in a later analysis were shared. Sequenced by immunoSEQ multiplex PCR; TCRdb stores in-frame clones only, minus some. The V and J calls and clone size were taken over from that table, and D and trimming were inferred from the DNA. This table has just over 95,000 clones, around 79% appearing once. CDR1 SGHVS and CDR2 FQNEAQ come from the germline V gene. The V end lost 3 bases, the J end lost 1 base, and 6 bases lay between the germline ends. This CDR3 is 13 amino acids long.

The sequence was collected from a woman aged 40 to 49 in good health and CMV-seronegative. The chain recombines TRBV7-8 with TRBJ1-1; D may be TRBD1 (6 bases). The sequencing input was PBMCs. This CDR3 is CASSFRGNTEAFF. The DNA of the CDR3 is TGTGCCAGCAGCTTCAGGGGGAACACTGAAGCTTTCTTT.